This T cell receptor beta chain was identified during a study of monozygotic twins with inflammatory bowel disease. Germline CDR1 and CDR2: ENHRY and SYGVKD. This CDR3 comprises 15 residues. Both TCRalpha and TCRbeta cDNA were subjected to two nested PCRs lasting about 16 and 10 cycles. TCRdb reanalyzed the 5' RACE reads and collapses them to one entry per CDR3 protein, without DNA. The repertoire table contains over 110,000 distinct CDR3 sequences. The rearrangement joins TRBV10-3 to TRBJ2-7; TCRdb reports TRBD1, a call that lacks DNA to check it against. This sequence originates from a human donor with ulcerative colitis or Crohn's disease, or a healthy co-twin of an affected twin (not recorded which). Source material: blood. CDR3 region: CAISEGTGLSYEQYF.